Below, 16 T cell receptor beta chains from the same sample are listed, as sequenced in a study of shared clonotypes between healthy human individuals (dated by TCRdb to between 2020 and 2021). The library was produced with the immunoSEQ multiplex PCR assay. TCRdb re-hosts the immuneACCESS table, in-frame sequences only. Its copies lack some clones; in the studies checked, an unresolved V gene accounts for under half of them, and the cause for the rest is not known. The sample yields roughly 2.2 million clones; approximately 95% were counted once. The ten largest make up 0.39% of the sample. The specimen sequenced was naive CD4+ T cells from PBMCs. The cell subset or site label for this specimen denotes: CD45RA+ positively selected. Receptors originate from a young man in good health. Some clones in this sample may be carry-over from other donors' samples.

DNA of the CDR3: TGTGCCAGCAGCCCGGGACAGTCCCATTCACCCCTCCACTTT. This encodes CASSPGQSHSPLHF. The chain carries TRBV6-1 and TRBJ1-6; 7 bases are shared with TRBD1. J lost 8 bases, V lost 6 bases, and 7 bases had no gene match. The CDR3 sequence is 14 residues long. Germline-derived CDR1 and CDR2 are MNHNS and SASEGT.

The chain carries TRBV9 and TRBJ2-2, with 12 bases that match TRBD2. Germline CDR1 is SGDLS and CDR2 is YYNGEE. The V and J ends lost 2 bases and 4 bases, in that order; junction bases with no gene match: 9. The CDR3 covers 18 residues. The CDR3 here is CASSVTSGSFRSTGELFF. CDR3 sequence (DNA): TGTGCCAGCAGCGTGACTAGCGGGAGCTTCCGCTCCACCGGGGAGCTGTTTTTT.

This clone was counted once. V and J are TRBV19 and TRBJ2-7; 7 bases map to TRBD2. J lost 2 bases, V lost 8 bases, and 12 bases had no gene match. Germline CDR1 is LNHDA and CDR2 is SQIVND (reference sequence). The CDR3 totals 15 residues. Written as DNA, the CDR3 is TGTGCCAGTTCCTCCGAGACTAGCCCAACCTACGAGCAGTACTTC. This encodes CASSSETSPTYEQYF.

The chain employs TRBV28 and TRBJ2-1; TRBD2 matches at 14 bases. The germline CDR1 and CDR2 sequences are MDHEN and SYDVKM. The V segment lost 6 bases and the J segment 8 bases; nucleotides outside the gene matches: 9. The CDR3 consists of 16 residues. CDR3 sequence reads: CASRTTSGRGIHEQFF. The CDR3 DNA is TGTGCCAGCAGGACGACTAGCGGGAGGGGAATTCATGAGCAGTTCTTC.

V usage is TRBV7-9 and J usage is TRBJ2-5; maybe TRBD2 (6 bases). The J call may be faulty, since TRBJ2-7 better matches the DNA end. CDR3 length: 14 amino acids. The germline gives CDR1 SEHNR, CDR2 FQNEAQ (reference sequence). CDR3 loop: CASSSGLDSYEQYF. In DNA form, the CDR3 reads TGTGCCAGCAGCTCGGGACTCGACTCCTACGAGCAGTACTTC.

The gene calls are TRBV27 and TRBJ1-2, with D maybe TRBD1 (6 bases). Per germline, CDR1 MNHEY and CDR2 SMNVEV (reference sequence). Between the trimmed V and J ends, which lost 2 bases and 6 bases, there was a span of 13 bases. This CDR3 region has 14 residues. CDR3 sequence (DNA): TGTGCCAGCAGTTTAAGGGGGTATTCGGATGGCTACACCTTC. Its protein product is CASSLRGYSDGYTF.

The rearrangement links TRBV28 to TRBJ1-2, with D possibly being TRBD1 (5 bases). The V end lost 7 bases, the J end lost 6 bases, and 15 bases lay between the germline ends. The CDR3 contains 13 residues. CDR1 is MDHEN, CDR2 SYDVKM, per germline. The CDR3, as DNA: TGTGCCAGCAATAGCAGGGATTTCGATGGCTACACCTTC. This encodes CASNSRDFDGYTF.

The V call is TRBV9, the J call TRBJ1-3; 7 bases map to TRBD1. This CDR3 is 16 amino acids long. V gave up 1 base and J gave up 3 bases; unmatched junction bases: 7. Germline lookup yields CDR1 SGDLS and CDR2 YYNGEE. In nucleotides, the CDR3 is TGTGCCAGCAGCGTAAGGGGTGACAGGGTTGGAAACACCATATATTTT. Its protein is CASSVRGDRVGNTIYF.

This clone came up a few times. The V and J genes are TRBV7-3 and TRBJ1-1, with a possible D match to TRBD1 (5 bases). The CDR3 extends over 14 amino acids. V was clipped by 3 bases and J by 0 bases, with 8 bases between them. Germline loops: CDR1 SGHTA, CDR2 FQGTGA. CDR3: CASSLGRMNTEAFF. The CDR3 region has the DNA TGTGCCAGCAGCTTGGGACGCATGAACACTGAAGCTTTCTTT. Full variable domain (remainder filled in from reference TRBV7-3 and TRBJ1-1): GAGVSQTPSNKVTEKGKYVELRCDPISGHTALYWYRQSLGQGPEFLIYFQGTGAADDSGLPNDRFFAVRPEGSVSTLKIQRTERGDSAVYLCASSLGRMNTEAFFGQGTRLTVV.

This clone was found once. J is TRBJ2-7 and V is TRBV28, with 9 bases matching TRBD1. Germline CDR1 reads MDHEN; CDR2 reads SYDVKM. This CDR3 is built from 16 residues. The junction had 13 bases not matched to a gene; V was cut back by 6 bases and J by 4 bases. CDR3 coding DNA: TGTGCCAGCAGGGGACTTCCGGGACAGGGATGGTACGAGCAGTACTTC. Encoded protein: CASRGLPGQGWYEQYF.

The rearrangement links TRBV10-3 to TRBJ2-1; perhaps TRBD2 as D (6 bases). The germline V gene encodes CDR1 ENHRY and CDR2 SYGVKD. The CDR3 totals 16 residues. V lost 7 bases and J lost 1, with 17 bases in between. CDR3 sequence reads: CAIKVGGGGSYNEQFF. The CDR3 nucleotides read TGTGCCATCAAAGTTGGGGGAGGCGGATCCTACAATGAGCAGTTCTTC.

DNA for the CDR3: TGTGCCAGCAGCCTGTATACTAGCGGGGTCACCGGGGAGCTGTTTTTT. Protein product: CASSLYTSGVTGELFF. This chain connects TRBV7-2 to TRBJ2-2, with 10 bases matching TRBD2. In germline, CDR1 is SGHTA, CDR2 FQGNSA. The junction had 7 bases not matched to a gene; V was cut back by 5 bases and J by 4 bases. CDR3 size: 16 residues.

This clone was detected once. The chain carries TRBV4-1 and TRBJ2-3; 8 bases agree with TRBD2. Trimming at V came to 4 bases and at J to 2 bases, leaving 8 bases not matched to a gene. This CDR3 contains 16 residues. Germline CDR1 MGHRA, CDR2 YSYEKL. CDR3 coding DNA: TGCGCCAGCAGCCCGACTAGCGCCCTTTTCACAGATACGCAGTATTTT. Encoded protein: CASSPTSALFTDTQYF.

The rearrangement links TRBV7-2 to TRBJ2-5; 13 nucleotides line up with TRBD2. V gave up 2 bases and J gave up 4 bases; unmatched junction bases: 10. The CDR3 totals 18 residues. Looked up from germline, CDR1 is SGHTA and CDR2 is FQGNSA. The chain's CDR3 is CASSLNGLAGASGETQYF. The CDR3 nucleotides read TGTGCCAGCAGCTTAAATGGACTAGCGGGAGCTTCGGGAGAGACCCAGTACTTC.

This rearrangement joins TRBV6-5 to TRBJ1-5, with a tentative D call TRBD1 (6 bases). Germline loops: CDR1 MNHEY, CDR2 SVGAGI. There are 15 residues in the CDR3. Between the trimmed V and J ends, which lost 0 bases and 3 bases, there was a span of 9 bases. DNA of the CDR3: TGTGCCAGCAGTTACTCTTACAGGGACAATCAGCCCCAGCATTTT. Protein sequence: CASSYSYRDNQPQHF.

This clone was found a few times. Within the sample, other DNA sequences also encode this same CDR3. This chain uses TRBV27 with TRBJ1-5, with D perhaps matching TRBD1 (5 bases). Trimming cost V 2 bases and J 1 base, with 9 bases left between them. CDR3 size: 15 residues. In germline, CDR1 is MNHEY, CDR2 SMNVEV (reference sequence). The CDR3 DNA follows: TGTGCCAGCAGTTTACAGGCAGGGAGCAATCAGCCCCAGCATTTT. It specifies CASSLQAGSNQPQHF.